The next 11 T cell receptor beta chains were all read from a single sample in a study of blood T cells in healthy people across ages. The use of a sample-barcoded 5' primer and a J-beta primer mix characterized a second PCR of about 6 to 12 cycles. TCRdb called the 5' RACE reads again in MiXCR, with one record for every CDR3 protein. The sample contains about 1 million distinct CDR3 sequences, less than 50% of which appear only once. Sequencing used blood. The receptors come from a woman in her sixties in good health.

The sample holds a few counts of this clonotype. The gene calls are TRBV11-2 and TRBJ2-5, with 12 bases identical to TRBD2. The better agreement between TRBJ2-7 and the DNA end casts doubt on the J call. The CDR3 totals 16 residues. Germline V lookup: CDR1 SGHAT, CDR2 FQNNGV. The CDR3 DNA sequence: TGTGCCAGCAGCTACGGACTAGCGGGATCTTGGGTCGAGCAGTACTTC. Translation: CASSYGLAGSWVEQYF.

V is TRBV7-2 and J is TRBJ2-1; 9 nucleotides agree with TRBD2. The CDR3 has 18 amino acids. CDR1 and CDR2 from the germline V gene are SGHTA and FQGNSA. V trimming: 0 bases; J trimming: 2 bases; junction bases outside the gene matches: 8. The CDR3 sequence is CASSLALAGWPPYNEQFF. CDR3 DNA sequence: TGTGCCAGCAGCTTAGCACTAGCGGGTTGGCCCCCCTACAATGAGCAGTTCTTC.

The CDR3: CASSGPSGGLYNEQFF. Written as DNA, the CDR3 is TGTGCCAGCAGCGGTCCTAGCGGAGGGCTCTACAATGAGCAGTTCTTC. This chain joins TRBV7-9 and TRBJ2-1; TRBD2 agrees at 7 bases. The CDR3 has 16 residues. CDR1 and CDR2 (germline): SEHNR, FQNEAQ (reference sequence). V shed 5 bases, J shed 3 bases, and the junction held 10 bases outside the gene matches.

The V gene is TRBV19, the J gene TRBJ1-5; TRBD1 might be the D (5 bases). This CDR3 is 15 amino acids long. Germline CDR1 reads LNHDA; CDR2 reads SQIVND (reference sequence). V lost 2 bases and J 0 bases, leaving 8 bases between the germline ends. The CDR3 sequence: CASSIRGVSNQPQHF. CDR3 bases: TGTGCCAGTAGTATACGAGGGGTTAGCAATCAGCCCCAGCATTTT.

This clonotype was detected only a few times. The V and J genes are TRBV20-1 and TRBJ2-3; D gene unclear. This CDR3 is 12 amino acids long. Deletions cut 3 bases from V and 1 base from J, with 5 bases between. Germline V gives CDR1 DFQATT, CDR2 SNEGSKA (reference sequence). CDR3: CSARVGTDTQYF. CDR3 bases: TGCAGTGCTAGGGTAGGCACAGATACGCAGTATTTT.

This clonotype has only one observation. The gene calls are TRBV27 and TRBJ2-2; D may be TRBD2 (5 bases). The V gene lost 7 bases and the J gene lost 5 bases, with 14 bases spanning the gap. The CDR3 covers 14 residues. Germline CDR1 MNHEY, CDR2 SMNVEV (reference sequence). The CDR3 region is CASNGRGVTGELFF. As DNA, the CDR3 is TGTGCCAGCAATGGTCGGGGAGTGACCGGGGAGCTGTTTTTT.

This rearrangement joins TRBV30 to TRBJ1-2; D is uncertain. V lost 3 bases, J lost 4 bases, and 18 bases lay in between. There are 15 residues in the CDR3. Germline V CDR1 and CDR2: GTSNPN, SVGIG (reference sequence). The CDR3 here is CAWRTRRGGSYGYTF. DNA of the CDR3: TGTGCCTGGAGAACAAGACGAGGAGGGAGCTATGGCTACACCTTC.

About this clonotype: A junction boundary mismatches the germline segment, possibly from a read error. The rearrangement links TRBV5-1 to TRBJ2-6; D may match TRBD1 or TRBD2 (5 bases each). Germline V lookup: CDR1 SGHRS, CDR2 YFSETQ. The CDR3 spans 18 residues. CDR3 in amino acids: CASSSPGRTASGADVLTF. Written as DNA, the CDR3 is TGCGCCAGCAGCTCGCCGGGACGGACCGCCTCTGGGGCCGACGTCCTGACTTTC.

J is TRBJ2-3 and V is TRBV4-1; TRBD2 agrees at 11 bases. V lost 0 bases, J lost 3 bases, and 20 bases stayed unmatched. The CDR3 has 22 residues. From germline, CDR1 is MGHRA and CDR2 YSYEKL. CDR3 sequence (DNA): TGCGCCAGCAGCCAAGATCTGGAGGTAGCGGGAGGGCCGAACCGGCGGACAGATACGCAGTATTTT. This sequence encodes CASSQDLEVAGGPNRRTDTQYF.

The sample holds a few counts of this clonotype. The chain couples TRBV5-1 to TRBJ2-5; D might be TRBD2 (5 bases). V lost 0 bases and J lost 5, with 14 bases in between. The CDR3 consists of 15 residues. Germline CDR1 SGHRS, CDR2 YFSETQ. DNA for the CDR3: TGCGCCAGCAGCTTGGTTCAGACAAGAGGGGAGACCCAGTACTTC. This sequence encodes CASSLVQTRGETQYF.

The chain carries TRBV5-1 and TRBJ2-3; 12 nucleotides line up with TRBD1. The CDR3 consists of 14 residues. V dropped 5 bases and J dropped 4; count of bases not matched to a gene: 2. Germline CDR1 and CDR2: SGHRS and YFSETQ. CDR3 DNA: TGCGCCAGCAGAGGGACAGGGGGCGCAGATACGCAGTATTTT. The encoded protein is CASRGTGGADTQYF.